The present T cell receptor beta chain was sequenced within a study of T cell clonality in common variable immunodeficiency. The data were produced by immunoSEQ multiplex PCR, yet TCRdb's version contains in-frame clones alone and is incomplete. The sample has 45,000 to 65,000 clones, none seen only once. Worth noting for this clone: The read finishes 3 residues shy of the CDR3 end, and the germline J gene is used to complete it.

Trimming removed 3 bases from V and 3 bases from J, with 12 bases in between. The CDR3 is made up of 14 amino acids. Germline V gene lookup returns CDR1 SGHDN and CDR2 FVKESK. The TCR sequence derives from a person aged 18 to 70 in good health. Source material: peripheral blood mononuclear cells. This rearrangement joins TRBV14 to TRBJ2-7; D remains ambiguous. The CDR3 reads CASSHLADSYEQYF. CDR3 DNA, as far as it was read: TGTGCCAGCAGCCACCTTGCGGATAGCTACGAG.